Here is one T cell receptor beta chain with its context. These data are taken from a study of CD8+ T cells in alopecia areata. This CDR3 comprises 15 residues. Germline CDR1 GTSNPN, CDR2 SVGIG (reference sequence). The V and J ends lost 0 bases and 1 base respectively, with 13 bases between them. Treatment defined: oral pan-JAK inhibitor, 5-10 mg twice daily. In each case, RNA was isolated and then reverse transcribed into cDNA as the sequencing template. Profiled with immunoSEQ multiplex PCR; TCRdb holds only in-frame clones, not every one. The sample has roughly 180,000 clones, around 60% seen once; the top ten hold approximately 3.4%.

This chain uses TRBV30 with TRBJ2-7; D ambiguous. The TCR originated in a human donor with alopecia areata. This specimen consisted of CD4+ T cells sorted from blood, obtained at week 4, from a patient treated with tofacitinib. The CDR3 nucleotides read TGTGCCTGGAGTGTATCGGTATCGGTATCCTACGAGCAGTACTTC. It codes for CAWSVSVSVSYEQYF.